Listed here are 20 T cell receptor beta chains from one sample, sequenced in a study of blood T cell repertoires in COVID-19. Generated by immunoSEQ multiplex PCR, the TCRdb table keeps only in-frame clones and is missing some. The sample has about 180,000 clones, around 87% seen once. Sequencing was done on a sample of peripheral blood. The receptors come from a man between 35 and 55 years old with active or convalescent COVID-19.

The V gene is TRBV6-5, the J gene TRBJ1-6; weak D call: TRBD1 (5 bases). The V gene's germline CDR1 is MNHEY and CDR2 SVGAGI. V was cut by 2 bases and J by 8 bases, with 13 bases left in between. This CDR3 has 15 amino acids. The CDR3: CASSYDRVGYSPLHF. As DNA, the CDR3 is TGTGCCAGCAGTTACGACAGAGTTGGTTATTCACCCCTCCACTTT.

The chain links TRBV7-9 to TRBJ1-2; 8 nucleotides agree with TRBD1. This CDR3 comprises 14 residues. Trimming removed 5 bases from V and 2 bases from J; junction bases left unmatched: 4. Germline values: CDR1 SEHNR, CDR2 FQNEAQ (reference sequence). CDR3 sequence (DNA): TGTGCCAGCAGCCCACGGACAGGGAACTATGGCTACACCTTC. This codes for CASSPRTGNYGYTF.

This clone was detected only once. The rearrangement links TRBV12-1 to TRBJ2-7; the table's TRBD1 call for D was not verified on the DNA. TRBV12-1 is classified as a pseudogene. This CDR3 is built from 14 residues. CDR3 amino acids: CASSTGTASYEQYF. The CDR3 DNA reads as TGTGCCAGCAGCACCGGGACAGCCTCCTACGAGCAGTACTTC.

V usage is TRBV27 and J usage is TRBJ1-2; no firm D call. CDR3 length: 16 residues. Germline CDR1 is MNHEY and CDR2 is SMNVEV (reference sequence). Between the trimmed V and J ends, which lost 0 bases and 8 bases, there was a span of 19 bases. CDR3 bases: TGTGCCAGCAGTTTATCTCCATCGGGGAATTTGAGGGGCTACACCTTC. This sequence encodes CASSLSPSGNLRGYTF.

This clone showed up just once. This rearrangement joins TRBV24-1 to TRBJ1-5; TRBD1 matches at 7 bases. J was trimmed by 3 bases and V by 5 bases; bases with no gene match: 9. CDR1 is KGHDR, CDR2 SFDVKD, per germline. The CDR3 covers 16 residues. The CDR3 protein is CATSASDRVDNQPQHF. The CDR3, as DNA: TGTGCCACCAGTGCATCAGACAGGGTAGACAATCAGCCCCAGCATTTT.

The chain links TRBV7-6 to TRBJ1-6; no clear D. V lost 0 bases, J lost 7 bases, and 10 bases lay in between. From germline, CDR1 is SGHVS and CDR2 FNYEAQ. The CDR3 totals 15 residues. The CDR3 sequence: CASSLASAGNSPLHF. The DNA of the CDR3 is TGTGCCAGCAGCTTAGCTTCGGCGGGGAATTCACCCCTCCACTTT. The complete variable domain, with remaining parts taken from reference TRBV7-6 and TRBJ1-6, reads GAGVSQSPRYKVTKRGQDVALRCDPISGHVSLYWYRQALGQGPEFLTYFNYEAQQDKSGLPNDRFSAERPEGSISTLTIQRTEQRDSAMYRCASSLASAGNSPLHFGNGTRLTVT.

The V gene is TRBV29-1, the J gene TRBJ1-2; D might be TRBD1 (5 bases). The CDR3 covers 13 residues. Trimming cost V 7 bases and J 4 bases, with 16 bases left between them. Germline values: CDR1 SQVTM, CDR2 ANQGSEA. The CDR3 protein is CSARETASYGYTF. In DNA, the CDR3 is TGCAGCGCCCGAGAGACAGCCTCCTATGGCTACACCTTC.

The chain employs TRBV13 and TRBJ1-1; the D is unclear. Trimming cost V 4 bases and J 0 bases, with 6 bases left between them. Germline values: CDR1 PRHDT, CDR2 FYEKMQ (reference sequence). This CDR3 is built from 13 residues. CDR3 nucleotides: TGTGCCAGCAGCTCCGGGTTGAACACTGAAGCTTTCTTT. As protein: CASSSGLNTEAFF.

This chain uses TRBV5-6 with TRBJ1-2, with 9 bases lining up with TRBD1. There are 13 residues in the CDR3. Trimming removed 3 bases from V and 5 bases from J; junction bases left unmatched: 2. Germline values: CDR1 SGHDT, CDR2 YYEEEE. The chain's CDR3 is CASSYGQGYGYTF. The DNA for the CDR3 is TGTGCCAGCAGCTATGGACAGGGGTATGGCTACACCTTC.

This sequence joins TRBV5-6 and TRBJ1-2; 8 bases match TRBD1. CDR3 length: 18 amino acids. V lost 2 bases, J lost 4 bases, and 16 bases stayed unmatched. Germline CDR1 SGHDT, CDR2 YYEEEE. The CDR3 DNA reads as TGTGCCAGCAGCTTACCACCAGGGGGCGGTTTTCTTACCTATGGCTACACCTTC. Its protein product is CASSLPPGGGFLTYGYTF.

This chain joins TRBV6-6 and TRBJ2-7; perhaps TRBD2 as D (7 bases). Trimming shortened V by 10 bases and J by 0 bases, and 13 bases separated the two germline ends. The CDR3 runs 13 residues. Germline V gene data show CDR1 as MNHNY and CDR2 as SVGAGI (reference sequence). The CDR3 nucleotides read TGTGCCATCCGGGGGGCAAACTCCTACGAGCAGTACTTC. Translating it yields CAIRGANSYEQYF.

The rearrangement uses TRBV6-1 and TRBJ2-3; 10 nucleotides agree with TRBD1. The CDR3 loop spans 16 amino acids. CDR1 is MNHNS and CDR2 is SASEGT in the germline V gene. Losses at the gene ends were 3 bases for V and 3 bases for J; bases not matched to a gene: 6. The chain's CDR3 is CASSDLTGGLTDTQYF. In DNA form, the CDR3 reads TGTGCCAGCAGTGACCTGACAGGGGGCTTGACAGATACGCAGTATTTT.

The chain carries TRBV10-2 and TRBJ2-3, with TRBD2 matching over 12 bases. The J segment lost 2 bases and the V segment lost 8 bases, leaving 5 bases of the junction unmatched. Germline V gives CDR1 WSHSY, CDR2 SAAADI. The CDR3 has 15 residues. In nucleotides, the CDR3 is TGCGCCAGCTCCGGACTAGCGGGGTCCACAGATACGCAGTATTTT. Translated: CASSGLAGSTDTQYF.

The chain couples TRBV7-2 to TRBJ1-6; D perhaps matches TRBD1 (5 bases). The V end was cut by 5 bases, the J end by 10 bases, with 18 bases between. Germline V gives CDR1 SGHTA, CDR2 FQGNSA. This CDR3 has 15 amino acids. This chain's CDR3 is CASSPNQGIGSPLHF. In DNA form, the CDR3 reads TGTGCCAGCAGCCCAAACCAGGGCATTGGATCACCCCTCCACTTT. Looking up the rest from reference TRBV7-2 and TRBJ1-6 gives the full variable domain: GAGVSQSPSNKVTEKGKDVELRCDPISGHTALYWYRQSLGQGLEFLIYFQGNSAPDKSGLPSDRFSAERTGGSVSTLTIQRTQQEDSAVYLCASSPNQGIGSPLHFGNGTRLTVT.

The chain carries TRBV5-6 and TRBJ2-1, with D uncertain. CDR3 length: 11 residues. V lost 9 bases and J lost 10, with 14 bases in between. In germline, CDR1 is SGHDT, CDR2 YYEEEE. CDR3: CATTLGREQFF. In nucleotides, the CDR3 is TGTGCCACAACCCTAGGCAGAGAGCAGTTCTTC. The complete variable domain, with remaining parts taken from reference TRBV5-6 and TRBJ2-1, reads DAGVTQSPTHLIKTRGQQVTLRCSPKSGHDTVSWYQQALGQGPQFIFQYYEEEERQRGNFPDRFSGHQFPNYSSELNVNALLLGDSALYLCATTLGREQFFGPGTRLTVL.

This clone was detected once. The rearrangement links TRBV6-2 or TRBV6-3 to TRBJ2-3; a possible D gene is TRBD1 (6 bases). Germline loops: CDR1 MNHEY, CDR2 SVGEGT. Trimming removed 0 bases at V and 2 bases at J, with 18 bases between. This CDR3 spans 18 amino acids. Written as DNA, the CDR3 is TGTGCCAGCAGTTACTCGATAAAGGGGCTGGGGGCCACAGATACGCAGTATTTT. Translated, it gives CASSYSIKGLGATDTQYF.

CDR3 loop: CASSQGGGSAEAFF. In nucleotides, the CDR3 is TGCGCCAGCAGCCAAGGGGGGGGTAGCGCTGAAGCTTTCTTT. V gene TRBV4-3 combines with J gene TRBJ1-1; maybe TRBD1 (5 bases). This CDR3 has 14 residues. The V end was cut by 1 base, the J end by 6 bases, with 12 bases between. Germline V gene data show CDR1 as LGHNA and CDR2 as YSLEER.

The chain carries TRBV5-1 and TRBJ1-4; the match to TRBD1 covers 7 bases. V was pared by 0 bases and J by 3 bases, with 8 bases of the junction left unmatched. CDR3 length: 17 residues. CDR1 and CDR2 (germline): SGHRS, YFSETQ. The CDR3 DNA sequence: TGCGCCAGCAGCTTGGGGGGACAGACCGGGGCTAATGAAAAACTGTTTTTT. Protein: CASSLGGQTGANEKLFF.

This clone has more than one count but fewer than ten. The chain couples TRBV30 to TRBJ1-3, with TRBD1 as a possible D gene (5 bases). CDR1 and CDR2 (germline): GTSNPN, SVGIG (reference sequence). The CDR3 runs 15 residues. The ends were cut back, 5 bases at V and 0 bases at J, with 14 bases in the middle. CDR3 DNA sequence: TGTGCCTGGGGGGTCCCCAGGGCCTCTGGAAACACCATATATTTT. Its translation is CAWGVPRASGNTIYF.

J is TRBJ2-1 and V is TRBV10-1; 9 nucleotides agree with TRBD1. The CDR3 length is 16 residues. CDR1 and CDR2 (germline): WNHNN, SYGVQD (reference sequence). V lost 5 bases and J lost 12; bases outside the gene matches: 17. CDR3 bases: TGCGCCAGCAGTCCTCGCCCGGGACAGGGCCCGGGAAGGCAGTTCTTC. Protein sequence: CASSPRPGQGPGRQFF.